The clone carrying this T cell receptor beta chain was recorded only once. RNA totalling about 0.5 to 1 ug underwent reverse transcription with random hexamers. TCRdb re-analysed the immunoSEQ multiplex PCR reads in MiXCR, keeping a single row per CDR3 protein. The sample contains over 350,000 distinct CDR3 sequences, approximately 85% of which appear only once. The germline gives CDR1 SGHKS, CDR2 YYEKEE (reference sequence). The CDR3 contains 14 residues. Trimming took off 1 base at V and 5 bases at J, with 12 bases between the two ends. The record originates from a study of CD8 T cells in Susac syndrome.

The source of this sequence is a human donor with multiple sclerosis. Sequenced sample: CD8+ T cells from PBMCs. V is TRBV5-5 and J is TRBJ2-5; D remains unclear. The CDR3 here is CASSLFGVEETQYF. The CDR3 coding sequence is TGTGCCAGCAGCTTGTTTGGAGTTGAGGAGACCCAGTACTTC.